These T cell receptor beta chains were read from a single sample in a study of T cell responses to AZD1222 COVID-19 vaccine. Generated by immunoSEQ multiplex PCR, the TCRdb table keeps only in-frame clones and is missing some. The sample lists 150,000 to 200,000 clones; roughly nine tenths were seen once. Specimen: peripheral blood, collected 28 days after the second AZD1222 dose. The receptors here all came from an adult who received the AZD1222 COVID-19 vaccine. Both conserved end residues are part of each CDR3. Fields, in order: D gene, J gene, clone size, V gene, CDR3 DNA, CDR3 protein. A D gene is named only where the DNA matches it firmly. Size values are once, few and many counts, or a class for expanded clones, and some rows have none.

TRBD1 | TRBJ1-2 | once | TRBV5-6 | TGTGCCAGCAGCTTACCGACAGGGGATCGGTATGGCTACACCTTC | CASSLPTGDRYGYTF
- | TRBJ2-5 | - | TRBV7-9 | TGTGCCAGCAGCTTAGTTGGGGGGAATCAAGAGACCCAGTACTTC | CASSLVGGNQETQYF
- | TRBJ1-1 | - | TRBV3-1/TRBV3-2 | TGTGCCAGCAGCCAAGATTTCTGGGGGGAAGCTTTCTTT | CASSQDFWGEAFF
- | TRBJ1-1 | - | TRBV14 | TGTGCCAGCAGCCTCGGGCGAAACACTGAAGCTTTCTTT | CASSLGRNTEAFF
TRBD1 | TRBJ2-7 | - | TRBV6-2/TRBV6-3 | TGTGCCAGCAGTTACGGCCGGGACAGGGGGCCCAACGAGCAGTACTTC | CASSYGRDRGPNEQYF
TRBD1 | TRBJ2-1 | - | TRBV30 | TGTGCCTTCTACTCCGGGACAGGGTACAATGAGCAGTTCTTC | CAFYSGTGYNEQFF
- | TRBJ2-7 | - | TRBV4-1 | TGCGCCAGCAGCCACCCGGCCGGGACGAGCTACGAGCAGTACTTC | CASSHPAGTSYEQYF
- | TRBJ1-2 | - | TRBV3-1/TRBV3-2 | TGTGCCAGCAGCTTTCGACAGGATGTCTACACCTTC | CASSFRQDVYTF
- | TRBJ1-3 | - | TRBV5-6 | TGTGCCAGCAGCTTGAGGAGCTCCAAGGCTGGAAACACCATATATTTT | CASSLRSSKAGNTIYF
- | TRBJ1-2 | - | TRBV27 | TGTGCCAGCAGTTTATCAGGGGACGGAGGCTATGGCTACACCTTC | CASSLSGDGGYGYTF
TRBD2 | TRBJ2-1 | - | TRBV7-2 | TGTGCCAGCAGCTGGCCCGGGACTAGCGGCGCTGAGCAGTTCTTC | CASSWPGTSGAEQFF
- | TRBJ2-7 | - | TRBV7-9 | TGTGCCAGCAGCAGGGACACCTCAAATTACGAGCAGTACTTC | CASSRDTSNYEQYF
- | TRBJ1-1 | - | TRBV4-3 | TGCGCCAGCAGCCAAGATCGGGGAGGGAACACTGAAGCTTTCTTT | CASSQDRGGNTEAFF
- | TRBJ2-7 | - | TRBV7-2 | TGTGCCAGCAGCCTCGCCGAGGCTTCCTACGAGCAGTACTTC | CASSLAEASYEQYF
TRBD1 | TRBJ1-5 | - | TRBV7-2 | TGTGCCAGCAGCTACCGGGGGACAGGGGGCATGGGCAATCAGCCCCAGCATTTT | CASSYRGTGGMGNQPQHF
- | TRBJ1-1 | - | TRBV19 | TGTGCCAGCAGTAGGGGCACTGAAGCTTTCTTT | CASSRGTEAFF
- | TRBJ1-6 | few | TRBV30 | TGTGCCTGGAGTCGAGAGGGGGATTCACCCCTCCACTTT | CAWSREGDSPLHF
- | TRBJ1-4 | few | TRBV9 | TGTGCCAGCAGCGTGGGGGTTCAGTCCGAAAAACTGTTTTTT | CASSVGVQSEKLFF
TRBD1 | TRBJ1-1 | - | TRBV7-8 | TGTGCCAGCAGCGTTAACAGGGGGGGCGTAAACACTGAAGCTTTCTTT | CASSVNRGGVNTEAFF
TRBD1 | TRBJ1-1 | once | TRBV6-2/TRBV6-3 | TGTGCCAGCACCCCAGGGGGCACTGAAGCTTTCTTT | CASTPGGTEAFF
- | TRBJ2-3 | - | TRBV15 | TGTGCCACCAGCATCCGGGCCCAGACAGGTTCGGATACGCAGTATTTT | CATSIRAQTGSDTQYF
- | TRBJ2-1 | - | TRBV11-2 | TGTGCCAGCAGCTTAATGTGGGACAACGAGCAGTTCTTC | CASSLMWDNEQFF
- | TRBJ1-2 | - | TRBV19 | TGTGCCAGTAGTAAGGGTGGGAATGGCTACACCTTC | CASSKGGNGYTF
- | TRBJ1-2 | - | TRBV27 | TGTGCCAGCAGTACTCCGGGACCACTTTCCTATGGCTACACCTTC | CASSTPGPLSYGYTF
TRBD1 | TRBJ1-5 | - | TRBV9 | TGTGCCAGCAGCGCCGGGACAGGGGGCGACCAGCCCCAGCATTTT | CASSAGTGGDQPQHF
- | TRBJ2-3 | few | TRBV19 | TGTGCCACGCAGGCGGCGGGGCTGTCCACAGATACGCAGTATTTT | CATQAAGLSTDTQYF
- | TRBJ2-7 | - | TRBV25-1 | TGTGCCAGCAGTGAGGGCGGCTCCTACGAGCAGTACTTC | CASSEGGSYEQYF
- | TRBJ2-7 | - | TRBV6-6 | TGTGCCAGCAGTATAAGAGGGGGTTCCTACGAGCAGTACTTC | CASSIRGGSYEQYF
TRBD1 | TRBJ1-2 | - | TRBV7-6 | TGTGCCAGCAGCTCGTACAGGGGCAAGGGAACTTATGGCTACACCTTC | CASSSYRGKGTYGYTF
- | TRBJ1-2 | once | TRBV19 | TGTGCCAGTAGTATTAAGGGTAACTATGGCTACACCTTC | CASSIKGNYGYTF
- | TRBJ2-7 | once | TRBV5-8 | TGTGCCAGCAGCTCAAGGACAACCACCTACGAGCAGTACTTC | CASSSRTTTYEQYF
TRBD1 | TRBJ1-4 | - | TRBV5-6 | TGTGCCAGCAGCAAGGGACAGCGACTTGAAAAACTGTTTTTT | CASSKGQRLEKLFF
- | TRBJ2-3 | - | TRBV5-1 | TGCGCCAGCAGCTTGATTGGGGCTAGCACAGATACGCAGTATTTT | CASSLIGASTDTQYF
- | TRBJ2-7 | - | TRBV14 | TGTGCCAGCAGCCAAGAATTGGGGTTCAGGTACGAGCAGTACTTC | CASSQELGFRYEQYF
- | TRBJ2-2 | - | TRBV2 | TGTGCCAGCAGAGGGGTATACACCGGGGAGCTGTTTTTT | CASRGVYTGELFF
TRBD1 | TRBJ1-5 | - | TRBV7-8 | TGTGCCAGCAGCGGACCGACAGGGGCTGGAGGTCAGCCCCAGCATTTT | CASSGPTGAGGQPQHF
- | TRBJ2-7 | - | TRBV27 | TGTGCCAGCAAGGCCCAGGGGATGGAGCAGTACTTC | CASKAQGMEQYF
- | TRBJ1-1 | - | TRBV10-3 | TGTGCCATCAGACCGGGAAAACCGGACACTGAAGCTTTCTTT | CAIRPGKPDTEAFF
TRBD2 | TRBJ2-1 | - | TRBV5-6 | TGTGCCAGCAGCCGGACTAGCGGGGGGATAGGTGAGCAGTTCTTC | CASSRTSGGIGEQFF
TRBD1 | TRBJ1-3 | - | TRBV7-2 | TGTGCCAGCAGCCAGGACAGGGTTGGAAACACCATATATTTT | CASSQDRVGNTIYF
TRBD2 | TRBJ2-1 | - | TRBV7-9 | TGTGCCAGCAGCCAGGGACTAGCGATCAATGAGCAGTTCTTC | CASSQGLAINEQFF
TRBD1 | TRBJ1-5 | - | TRBV2 | TGTGCCAGCCGCTCTCCTTTAGGGACAGGAGGTCAGCCCCAGCATTTT | CASRSPLGTGGQPQHF